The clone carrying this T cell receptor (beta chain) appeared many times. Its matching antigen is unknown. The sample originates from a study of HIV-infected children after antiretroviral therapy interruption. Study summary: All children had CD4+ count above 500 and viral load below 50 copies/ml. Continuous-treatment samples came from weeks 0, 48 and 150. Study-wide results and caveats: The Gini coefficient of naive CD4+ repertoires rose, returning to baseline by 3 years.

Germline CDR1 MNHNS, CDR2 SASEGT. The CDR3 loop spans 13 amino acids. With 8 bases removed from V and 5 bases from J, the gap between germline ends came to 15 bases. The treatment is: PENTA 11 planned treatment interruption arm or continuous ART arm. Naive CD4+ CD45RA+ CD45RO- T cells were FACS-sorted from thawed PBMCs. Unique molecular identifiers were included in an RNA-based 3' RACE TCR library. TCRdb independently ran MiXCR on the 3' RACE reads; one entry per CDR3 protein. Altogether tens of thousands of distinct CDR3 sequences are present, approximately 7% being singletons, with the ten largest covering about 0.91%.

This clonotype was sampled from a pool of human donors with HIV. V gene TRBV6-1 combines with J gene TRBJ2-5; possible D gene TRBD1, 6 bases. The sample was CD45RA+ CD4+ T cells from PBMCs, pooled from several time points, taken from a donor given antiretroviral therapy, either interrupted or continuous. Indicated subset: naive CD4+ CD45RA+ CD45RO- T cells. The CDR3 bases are TGTGCCAGCGGGTGGGGGCGCGGGGAGACCCAGTACTTC. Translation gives CASGWGRGETQYF.